This TCR beta chain is drawn from a study of CD8 T cells in ankylosing spondylitis. Each CDR3 protein is one row after TCRdb ran MiXCR on the 5' RACE reads. The sample consists of under 250,000 distinct CDR3 sequences, 20% to 30% of them appearing once. Overall study results and limits: Both synovial fluid and blood in reactive arthritis had previously been reported to carry some motif variants. For ankylosing spondylitis blood, a TCR beta motif of several highly homologous variants appeared characteristic. Reportedly, matched ankylosing spondylitis synovial fluid was significantly enriched for disease-linked clones.

V was clipped by 5 bases and J by 1 base, with 15 bases between them. This CDR3 region has 16 residues. In germline, CDR1 is WSHSY, CDR2 SAAADI. As regards this clonotype: Its antigen remains unidentified.

The source of this sequence is a male donor with ankylosing spondylitis or in good health (not recorded which). The rearrangement links TRBV10-2 to TRBJ1-5; a possible D gene is TRBD1 (6 bases). Specimen: blood, either unsorted or a sorted T cell fraction (not recorded which). CDR3 protein: CASSPGGGLSNQPQHF. The CDR3 bases are TGCGCCAGCAGTCCCGGGGGGGGGCTCAGCAATCAGCCCCAGCATTTT.